This T cell receptor beta chain comes out of a study of T cells in Graves' hyperthyroidism and ophthalmopathy. Across the whole study: Peripheral blood samples were taken at initial diagnosis, prior to any treatment.

Study-level findings and limits: Most clonotypes expanded in thyroid above 0.001 were likewise present in blood.

V lost 6 bases and J lost 2; bases outside the gene matches: 16. In germline, CDR1 is SGHTA, CDR2 FQGNSA. The CDR3 loop spans 17 amino acids. Patients aged 18 to 65 with hyperthyroidism were newly diagnosed, with duration under 2 months. Pregnant or lactating patients were excluded, as were those with uncontrolled infection or other autoimmune disease. Comment on this clonotype: Its matching antigen is unknown.

RNA transcripts were the template for amplifying TCR beta CDR3 regions. Carried out on the TCR CDR3, a first-round RT-PCR used the HTBI primer set. Each CDR3 protein gets one entry after TCRdb re-called the multiplex PCR reads with MiXCR. The table lists fewer than 250,000 distinct CDR3 sequences, roughly 18% of them singletons. The J gene is TRBJ2-7, the V gene TRBV7-2, with 7 nucleotides matching TRBD2. The receptor was isolated from a man between 45 and 60 years old with Graves' hyperthyroidism. Specimen: blood. Here the CDR3 reads CASRGGGRSIRAYEQYF. In DNA, the CDR3 is TGTGCCAGCAGGGGGGGGGGTCGAAGCATCCGGGCCTACGAGCAGTACTTC.